These 25 T cell receptor beta chains share one sample of origin, sequenced in a study of neurological immune-mediated disorders. TCRdb fed the 5' RACE reads into MiXCR, producing one record per CDR3 protein. The data hold about 70,000 distinct CDR3 sequences, with roughly 4.9% observed a single time. The sequenced material came from PBMCs. The source of these receptors is a human donor with multiple sclerosis. The donor label of this sample is uncertain.

This clonotype was recorded many times. This rearrangement joins TRBV29-1 to TRBJ2-4, with D unresolved. The ends were cut back, 5 bases at V and 8 bases at J, with 13 bases in the middle. Looked up from germline, CDR1 is SQVTM and CDR2 is ANQGSEA. CDR3 size: 12 residues. The CDR3 DNA reads TGCAGCGTTTGGACGGGTGGGGACATTCAGTACTTC. Translating it yields CSVWTGGDIQYF.

The sample holds many counts of this clonotype. The gene calls are TRBV29-1 and TRBJ2-7; D gene ambiguous. The length of the CDR3 is 15 residues. V lost 1 base, J lost 3 bases, and 16 bases lay in between. In germline, CDR1 is SQVTM, CDR2 ANQGSEA. The CDR3: CSVEGGWGKGYEQYF. The CDR3 DNA reads TGCAGCGTTGAAGGAGGTTGGGGTAAAGGCTACGAGCAGTACTTC.

This clonotype came up once. This rearrangement joins TRBV20-1 to TRBJ2-3, with D maybe TRBD2 (5 bases). In germline, CDR1 is DFQATT, CDR2 SNEGSKA (reference sequence). The CDR3 has 15 residues. The ends were cut back, 7 bases at V and 1 base at J, with 18 bases in the middle. The DNA of the CDR3 is TGCAGTGAGGCATCGGGAAGGAATGGCACAGATACGCAGTATTTT. Translated, it gives CSEASGRNGTDTQYF.

This clonotype was seen ten or more times. The chain carries TRBV12-3 or TRBV12-4 and TRBJ1-1, with D perhaps TRBD1 (6 bases). The CDR3 sequence is 14 residues long. Trimming pared 3 bases from V and 2 bases from J, leaving 10 bases between. CDR3 coding DNA: TGTGCCAGCAGTTTGGGGGGCCCTAACACTGAAGCTTTCTTT. Protein: CASSLGGPNTEAFF.

This clonotype was seen many times. V usage is TRBV6-6 and J usage is TRBJ2-2, with 7 positions matching TRBD1. The V gene end was trimmed by 2 bases and the J gene end by 2 bases; junction bases not matched to a gene: 11. Germline CDR1 MNHNY, CDR2 SVGAGI (reference sequence). There are 18 residues in the CDR3. CDR3 region: CASSYGPPGTANTGELFF. In DNA form, the CDR3 reads TGTGCCAGCAGTTACGGCCCACCCGGGACAGCTAACACCGGGGAGCTGTTTTTT.

This clonotype was counted ten times or more. The V call is TRBV5-1, the J call TRBJ1-3; a weak D match, TRBD1 (6 bases). Germline lookup yields CDR1 SGHRS and CDR2 YFSETQ. V was clipped by 6 bases and J by 1 base, with 17 bases between them. This CDR3 has 16 residues. Here the CDR3 DNA reads TGCGCCAGCACCCAGGGGCCCGTAGCATCTGGAAACACCATATATTTT. Amino acids: CASTQGPVASGNTIYF.

The chain has TRBV20-1 and TRBJ2-3, with a weak D call TRBD2 (6 bases). Germline lookup yields CDR1 DFQATT and CDR2 SNEGSKA (reference sequence). Between the trimmed V and J ends, which lost 6 bases and 0 bases, there was a span of 16 bases. This CDR3 has 15 residues. The CDR3 DNA is TGCAGTGCCTTAGGGTGGCGGGGTAGCACAGATACGCAGTATTTT. Translated, it gives CSALGWRGSTDTQYF.

This clonotype was observed at least ten times. CDR3: CAISDSGPGGETQYF. For the CDR3, the DNA is TGTGCCATCAGTGACTCGGGACCAGGAGGGGAGACCCAGTACTTC. The gene calls are TRBV10-3 and TRBJ2-5; a possible D gene is TRBD2 (6 bases). V shed 3 bases and J shed 5 bases, with 16 bases lying between them. Germline V lookup: CDR1 ENHRY, CDR2 SYGVKD. The CDR3 spans 15 residues.

This clonotype was observed many times. The J gene is TRBJ2-3, the V gene TRBV4-1; 9 bases align to TRBD2. V dropped 1 base and J dropped 6; count of bases not matched to a gene: 5. The germline V gene has CDR1 MGHRA and CDR2 YSYEKL. The CDR3 consists of 15 residues. CDR3 sequence reads: CASSQGLAEEDTQYF. The CDR3 DNA sequence: TGCGCCAGCAGCCAAGGACTAGCGGAGGAGGATACGCAGTATTTT.

This clonotype appeared many times. The rearrangement links TRBV5-1 to TRBJ1-2, with 7 bases aligning to TRBD1. This CDR3 comprises 14 residues. The V gene's germline CDR1 is SGHRS and CDR2 YFSETQ. V was clipped by 0 bases and J by 5 bases; unmatched bases: 4. CDR3 in amino acids: CASSLEGRGYGYTF. CDR3 bases: TGCGCCAGCAGCTTGGAGGGCAGGGGGTATGGCTACACCTTC.

At least ten counts were recorded for this clonotype. This rearrangement joins TRBV12-3 or TRBV12-4 to TRBJ2-3; 8 bases agree with TRBD2. The CDR3 contains 14 residues. J lost 4 bases, V lost 9 bases, and 9 bases had no gene match. In nucleotides, the CDR3 is TGTGCCAGTCGCGGTAGCGGGGCGGCAGATACGCAGTATTTT. Translating gives CASRGSGAADTQYF.

The sample holds many counts of this clonotype. CDR3 sequence: CATAPNSRNQPQHF. The DNA of the CDR3 is TGTGCCACAGCCCCCAACTCTCGCAATCAGCCCCAGCATTTT. The rearrangement links TRBV2 to TRBJ1-5; D remains ambiguous. This CDR3 has 14 residues. The V end lost 10 bases, the J end lost 2 bases, and 15 bases lay between the germline ends. Looked up from germline, CDR1 is SNHLY and CDR2 is FYNNEI.

This clonotype came up many times. V and J are TRBV20-1 and TRBJ2-2; TRBD2 is a possible D gene (6 bases). With 3 bases removed from V and 4 bases from J, the gap between germline ends came to 9 bases. This CDR3 region has 13 residues. Germline V gene data show CDR1 as DFQATT and CDR2 as SNEGSKA (reference sequence). The CDR3 DNA reads TGCAGTGCTAGGCTGGGAGGCACCGGGGAGCTGTTTTTT. Its protein is CSARLGGTGELFF.

Ten or more counts support this clonotype. The gene calls are TRBV20-1 and TRBJ2-3; no reliable D call. Germline assignment: CDR1 DFQATT and CDR2 SNEGSKA (reference sequence). Trimming pared 4 bases from V and 1 base from J, leaving 9 bases between. The length of the CDR3 is 13 residues. In nucleotides, the CDR3 is TGCAGTGCTATCAGGAGCGGCACAGATACGCAGTATTTT. Its translation: CSAIRSGTDTQYF.

This clonotype was detected many times. This rearrangement joins TRBV9 to TRBJ1-6; 7 nucleotides match TRBD1. Germline V gene lookup returns CDR1 SGDLS and CDR2 YYNGEE. The J segment lost 8 bases and the V segment lost 0 bases, leaving 5 bases of the junction unmatched. There are 15 residues in the CDR3. The CDR3 DNA sequence: TGTGCCAGCAGCGTAGGGGGACAGACCTATTCACCCCTCCACTTT. Translation gives CASSVGGQTYSPLHF.

This clonotype was seen at least ten times. The rearrangement joins TRBV20-1 to TRBJ2-7, with TRBD1 identical over 9 bases. The V gene end was trimmed by 4 bases and the J gene end by 4 bases; junction bases not matched to a gene: 8. The CDR3 extends over 14 amino acids. Germline loops: CDR1 DFQATT, CDR2 SNEGSKA (reference sequence). The CDR3 loop reads CSAIRPGQGYEQYF. The CDR3 coding sequence is TGCAGTGCTATTCGGCCGGGACAGGGATACGAGCAGTACTTC.

Ten or more counts support this clonotype. Compared with germline, one end of the junction differs, possibly owing to a read error. V gene TRBV20-1 combines with J gene TRBJ1-2; 8 nucleotides match TRBD1. The CDR3 is 15 amino acids. Per germline, CDR1 DFQATT and CDR2 SNEGSKA (reference sequence). The CDR3 DNA is TGCAGTGCTAGATACGCAGGGACAGGAAACTATGGCTACACTTTC. It is translated as CSARYAGTGNYGYTF.

This clonotype was counted many times. This chain uses TRBV20-1 with TRBJ2-7; the D is unclear. The CDR3 is 12 amino acids. Germline V gene sequence: CDR1 DFQATT, CDR2 SNEGSKA (reference sequence). The germline V and J ends were trimmed by 1 base and 4 bases, with 8 bases remaining between them. CDR3 sequence reads: CSARAGLYEQYF. DNA of the CDR3: TGCAGTGCTAGAGCGGGCTTGTACGAGCAGTACTTC.

The table lists this clonotype with a few counts. The chain uses TRBV20-1 and TRBJ2-1; TRBD2 aligns across 8 bases. V was pared by 4 bases and J by 14 bases, with 7 bases of the junction left unmatched. CDR1 is DFQATT and CDR2 is SNEGSKA in the germline V gene (reference sequence). The CDR3 runs to 11 residues. CDR3 residues: CSAITGGRKFF. CDR3 DNA sequence: TGCAGTGCTATCACGGGGGGGCGAAAGTTCTTC.

The chain recombines TRBV6-5 with TRBJ2-3; no reliable D call. The CDR3 covers 16 residues. V lost 0 bases and J 5 bases, leaving 15 bases between the germline ends. Germline CDR1 is MNHEY and CDR2 is SVGAGI. The CDR3 region is CASSYSSAWIGDTQYF. The CDR3 DNA follows: TGTGCCAGCAGTTACTCGAGTGCCTGGATAGGAGATACGCAGTATTTT.

This clonotype occurred many times. The chain couples TRBV20-1 to TRBJ1-4, with D possibly being TRBD1 (6 bases). The CDR3 contains 12 residues. V shed 6 bases and J shed 5 bases, with 10 bases lying between them. CDR1 and CDR2 (germline): DFQATT, SNEGSKA (reference sequence). The DNA of the CDR3 is TGCAGTGCCAGGGGCTCAAATGAAAAACTGTTTTTT. Residues: CSARGSNEKLFF.

This clonotype was counted at least ten times. The rearrangement joins TRBV5-1 to TRBJ2-6; D could derive from TRBD1 or TRBD2 (7 bases each). CDR1 SGHRS and CDR2 YFSETQ come from the germline V gene. V lost 6 bases, J lost 0 bases, and 16 bases lay in between. The CDR3 consists of 17 residues. This chain's CDR3 is CASNRGDSPSGANVLTF. The CDR3 DNA follows: TGCGCCAGCAACCGGGGGGACAGCCCCTCTGGGGCCAACGTCCTGACTTTC.

There are many counts of this clonotype. The chain has TRBV15 and TRBJ2-1; 8 nucleotides line up with TRBD2. J lost 8 bases, V lost 3 bases, and 3 bases had no gene match. Germline assignment: CDR1 LNHNV and CDR2 YYDKDF (reference sequence). The CDR3 spans 13 residues. CDR3 region: CATSRGLVDEQFF. In DNA, the CDR3 is TGTGCCACCAGCAGGGGACTAGTTGATGAGCAGTTCTTC.

This clonotype was detected many times. The rearrangement links TRBV20-1 to TRBJ2-7; D gene unclear. V was cut by 3 bases and J by 4 bases, with 16 bases left in between. CDR3 length: 14 residues. The germline V gene encodes CDR1 DFQATT and CDR2 SNEGSKA (reference sequence). This chain's CDR3 is CSASEAQRSYEQYF. The CDR3 region has the DNA TGCAGTGCTAGCGAGGCACAGCGCTCTTACGAGCAGTACTTC.

This clonotype has ten or more counts. The CDR3 is CSASGGDSSNTGELFF. The CDR3 bases are TGCAGTGCTAGTGGGGGGGACAGCTCGAACACCGGGGAGCTGTTTTTT. The chain carries TRBV20-1 and TRBJ2-2, with D possibly being TRBD1 or TRBD2 (7 bases each). Germline lookup yields CDR1 DFQATT and CDR2 SNEGSKA (reference sequence). V dropped 3 bases and J dropped 0 bases, with 14 bases sitting between them. The length of the CDR3 is 16 residues.